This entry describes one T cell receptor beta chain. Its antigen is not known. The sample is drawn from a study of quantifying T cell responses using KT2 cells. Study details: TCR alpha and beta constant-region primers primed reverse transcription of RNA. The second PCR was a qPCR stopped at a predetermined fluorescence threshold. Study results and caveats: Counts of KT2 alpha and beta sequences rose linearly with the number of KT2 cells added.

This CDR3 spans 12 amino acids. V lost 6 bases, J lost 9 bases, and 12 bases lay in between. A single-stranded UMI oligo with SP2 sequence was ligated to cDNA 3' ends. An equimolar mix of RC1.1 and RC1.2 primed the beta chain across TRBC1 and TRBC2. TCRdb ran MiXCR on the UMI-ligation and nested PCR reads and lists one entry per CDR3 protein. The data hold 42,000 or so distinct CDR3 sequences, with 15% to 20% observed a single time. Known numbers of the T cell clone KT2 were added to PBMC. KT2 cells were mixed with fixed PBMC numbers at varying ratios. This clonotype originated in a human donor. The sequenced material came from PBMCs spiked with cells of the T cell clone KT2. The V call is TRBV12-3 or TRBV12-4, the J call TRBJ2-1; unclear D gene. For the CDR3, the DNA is TGTGCCAGCAGCCCCATGGCCACTGAGCAGTTCTTC. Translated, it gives CASSPMATEQFF.